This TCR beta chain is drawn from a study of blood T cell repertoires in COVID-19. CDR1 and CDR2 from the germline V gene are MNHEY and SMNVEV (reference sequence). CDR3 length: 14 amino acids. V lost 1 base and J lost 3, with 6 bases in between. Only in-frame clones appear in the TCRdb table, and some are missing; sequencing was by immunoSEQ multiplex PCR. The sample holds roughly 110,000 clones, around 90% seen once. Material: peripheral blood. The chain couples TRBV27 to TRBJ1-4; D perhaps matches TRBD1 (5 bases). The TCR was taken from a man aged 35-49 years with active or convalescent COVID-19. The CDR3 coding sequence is TGTGCCAGCAGTTTATGGGGGGCTAATGAAAAACTGTTTTTT. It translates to CASSLWGANEKLFF.